These 15 T cell receptor beta chains originate from one sample sequenced in a study of OX40 agonist ivuxolimab in advanced cancers. Sequenced by immunoSEQ multiplex PCR; TCRdb stores in-frame clones only, minus some. The table lists 60,000 or so clones, approximately 80% of them singletons. The sample was CD4+ or CD8+ T cells sorted from blood, taken in a trial of the OX40 agonist ivuxolimab. Source of these receptors: an adult with an advanced solid tumor such as melanoma, head and neck, liver or kidney cancer.

The J gene is TRBJ2-7, the V gene TRBV18; D gene ambiguous. The length of the CDR3 is 14 residues. The ends were cut back, 3 bases at V and 2 bases at J, with 11 bases in the middle. The germline gives CDR1 KGHSH, CDR2 LQKENI. The CDR3 bases are TGTGCCAGCTCACCCGACGACGGAACCTACGAGCAGTACTTC. It encodes CASSPDDGTYEQYF.

The rearrangement links TRBV20-1 to TRBJ2-3; D perhaps matches TRBD1 (6 bases). In germline, CDR1 is DFQATT, CDR2 SNEGSKA (reference sequence). Trimming cost V 5 bases and J 6 bases, with 9 bases left between them. This CDR3 has 11 residues. As DNA, the CDR3 is TGCAGTGCTGAAGGGGGTGATACGCAGTATTTT. This codes for CSAEGGDTQYF.

This chain uses TRBV7-3 with TRBJ2-2; 11 nucleotides line up with TRBD2. The germline gives CDR1 SGHTA, CDR2 FQGTGA. The CDR3 sequence is 14 residues long. V lost 3 bases to trimming and J lost 6 bases; unmatched junction nucleotides: 0. CDR3 sequence reads: CASSFSGRAGELFF. The CDR3 DNA is TGTGCCAGCAGCTTTAGCGGGAGGGCCGGGGAGCTGTTTTTT.

The chain uses TRBV6-1 and TRBJ1-2, with 9 bases lining up with TRBD1. Unmatched junction bases numbered 4, after V lost 2 bases and J lost 6 bases. CDR1 and CDR2 (germline): MNHNS, SASEGT. This CDR3 is 14 amino acids long. As DNA, the CDR3 is TGTGCCAGCAGTGAAATACAGGGGGCTAATGGCTACACCTTC. This translates into CASSEIQGANGYTF.

The V call is TRBV30, the J call TRBJ2-7; 7 bases are a match to TRBD2. V dropped 3 bases and J dropped 10; count of bases not matched to a gene: 6. This CDR3 has 11 amino acids. The germline gives CDR1 GTSNPN, CDR2 SVGIG (reference sequence). The CDR3 spells CAWSGEGDQYF. The CDR3 region has the DNA TGTGCCTGGAGCGGGGAGGGCGATCAGTACTTC.

The CDR3 protein is CASSSRRLVNNEQFF. As DNA, the CDR3 is TGTGCCAGCAGTAGTCGAAGACTAGTTAACAATGAGCAGTTCTTC. This chain connects TRBV28 to TRBJ2-1; maybe TRBD2 (6 bases). CDR3 length equals 15 residues. V gave up 5 bases and J gave up 5 bases, with 16 bases separating them. CDR1 is MDHEN and CDR2 is SYDVKM in the germline V gene.

The chain is built from TRBV28 and TRBJ1-5, with D unclear. This CDR3 is 13 amino acids long. V was clipped by 5 bases and J by 3 bases, with 8 bases between them. Per germline, CDR1 MDHEN and CDR2 SYDVKM. CDR3 region: CASSRRNNQPQHF. The DNA of the CDR3 is TGTGCCAGCAGTCGACGGAACAATCAGCCCCAGCATTTT.

The CDR3 nucleotides read TGTGCCTGGGGTTACGGGGGACTCCCTGGCGACGAGCAGTACTTC. Its protein product is CAWGYGGLPGDEQYF. This sequence joins TRBV30 and TRBJ2-7, with D possibly TRBD2 on 6 matching bases. Germline V gene sequence: CDR1 GTSNPN, CDR2 SVGIG (reference sequence). The CDR3 extends over 15 amino acids. Between the trimmed V and J ends, which lost 5 bases and 5 bases, there was a span of 22 bases.

V usage is TRBV28 and J usage is TRBJ2-1; 9 bases match TRBD1. CDR1 and CDR2 (germline): MDHEN, SYDVKM. V shed 2 bases, J shed 6 bases, and the junction held 2 bases outside the gene matches. CDR3 size: 14 residues. As DNA, the CDR3 is TGTGCCAGCAGTTTACCGGACAGGGGCAATGAGCAGTTCTTC. This encodes CASSLPDRGNEQFF.

This clone has only one observation. The chain joins TRBV7-9 to TRBJ2-7; tentatively, D is TRBD1 (6 bases). CDR1 SEHNR and CDR2 FQNEAQ come from the germline V gene (reference sequence). The CDR3 has 15 amino acids. Trimming stripped 2 bases from V and 0 bases from J, with 11 bases between. The CDR3 reads CASSLKGESSYEQYF. The CDR3 DNA reads TGTGCCAGCAGCTTAAAGGGGGAAAGCTCCTACGAGCAGTACTTC.

J is TRBJ2-1 and V is TRBV13, with 10 bases matching TRBD1. This CDR3 spans 15 amino acids. V was pared by 5 bases and J by 5 bases, with 6 bases of the junction left unmatched. Germline V gene sequence: CDR1 PRHDT, CDR2 FYEKMQ (reference sequence). The chain's CDR3 is CASSAGQGVNNEQFF. DNA of the CDR3: TGTGCCAGCAGCGCAGGACAGGGGGTTAACAATGAGCAGTTCTTC.

The gene calls are TRBV5-1 and TRBJ2-1, with 7 positions matching TRBD1. The germline V gene has CDR1 SGHRS and CDR2 YFSETQ. With V trimmed by 2 bases and J by 3 bases, 5 bases remained unmatched. The CDR3 extends over 15 amino acids. This CDR3 is CASSFDGTVYNEQFF. In DNA form, the CDR3 reads TGCGCCAGCAGCTTTGACGGGACAGTCTACAATGAGCAGTTCTTC.

The CDR3 region is CASSSQGWNEQFF. CDR3 DNA: TGTGCCAGCAGCTCCCAGGGGTGGAATGAGCAGTTCTTC. The J gene is TRBJ2-1, the V gene TRBV5-4; D might be TRBD1 (6 bases). The germline V and J ends were trimmed by 3 bases and 7 bases, with 11 bases remaining between them. The CDR3 totals 13 residues. In germline, CDR1 is SGHNT, CDR2 YYREEE (reference sequence). The entire variable domain, with the rest obtained from reference TRBV5-4 and TRBJ2-1, is as follows: ETGVTQSPTHLIKTRGQQVTLRCSSQSGHNTVSWYQQALGQGPQFIFQYYREEENGRGNFPPRFSGLQFPNYSSELNVNALELDDSALYLCASSSQGWNEQFFGPGTRLTVL.

This clone was observed a handful of times. J is TRBJ2-3 and V is TRBV7-9, with D perhaps TRBD1 (6 bases). Germline CDR1 reads SEHNR; CDR2 reads FQNEAQ (reference sequence). Trimming removed 4 bases from V and 5 bases from J, with 10 bases in between. The CDR3 runs 13 residues. CDR3 amino acids: CASSYRVGDTQYF. In DNA form, the CDR3 reads TGTGCCAGCAGCTACAGGGTAGGAGATACGCAGTATTTT.

This sequence joins TRBV7-6 and TRBJ2-2; D unresolved. This CDR3 is 15 amino acids long. Germline assignment: CDR1 SGHVS and CDR2 FNYEAQ. Trimming took 2 bases from V and 6 from J, leaving 13 bases between them. The CDR3 here is CASSLSYSWPGELFF. In DNA form, the CDR3 reads TGTGCCAGCAGCTTATCTTACTCGTGGCCCGGGGAGCTGTTTTTT.